This note documents a single T cell receptor (beta chain) sequence. Its antigen is still unknown. These data belong to a study of OX40 agonist ivuxolimab in advanced cancers. Findings of the study overall: Doses of 0.1 to 3.0 mg/kg were accompanied by clonal expansion of CD4+ and CD8+ blood T cells by week 6.

Germline V gene data show CDR1 as MNHEY and CDR2 as SMNVEV (reference sequence). The CDR3 covers 14 residues. Trimming cost V 2 bases and J 6 bases, with 10 bases left between them. Researchers took blood at baseline, on cycle 4 day 1, and on cycle 7 day 1. Using immunoSEQ multiplex PCR, the repertoire was profiled, and TCRdb retains in-frame clones only, with some absent. This table has around 100,000 clones, around 89% appearing once. The chain uses TRBV27 and TRBJ1-4; D perhaps matches TRBD1 (6 bases). The TCR comes from an adult with an advanced solid tumor such as melanoma, head and neck, liver or kidney cancer. The material was CD4+ or CD8+ T cells sorted from blood, obtained in a trial of the OX40 agonist ivuxolimab. CDR3: CASSLRGADEKLFF. For the CDR3, the DNA is TGTGCCAGCAGTTTACGGGGGGCGGATGAAAAACTGTTTTTT.